This is a list of T cell receptor beta chains from one sample in a study of blood T cell repertoires in COVID-19. Only in-frame clones appear in the TCRdb table, and some are missing; sequencing was by immunoSEQ multiplex PCR. The table has some 250,000 clones, 88% seen once. Sample: peripheral blood. Receptors originate from a middle-aged woman who had recovered from COVID-19. Each CDR3 is given with its conserved first and last residue. A D gene is named only where the DNA matches it firmly. Part of the rows lack a size; the others show once, few, many or a class for expanded clones.

cdr3_aa,cdr3_nt,d_call,j_call,clone_size,v_call
CSVGGGLAGEFSYNEQFF,TGCAGCGTTGGGGGAGGACTAGCGGGAGAATTCTCCTACAATGAGCAGTTCTTC,TRBD2,TRBJ2-1,-,TRBV29-1
CAISESNTSGRNREQYF,TGTGCCATCAGTGAGTCGAACACTAGCGGGAGGAATCGCGAGCAGTACTTC,TRBD2,TRBJ2-7,few,TRBV10-3
CASSYGQGWGTQYF,TGTGCCAGCAGTTACGGACAGGGTTGGGGGACCCAGTACTTC,TRBD1,TRBJ2-5,-,TRBV6-2/TRBV6-3
CASSYSGAREAFF,TGTGCCAGCAGTTACTCGGGAGCCCGAGAAGCTTTCTTT,-,TRBJ1-1,-,TRBV6-5
CASSPLGRGELFF,TGTGCCAGCAGCCCGTTGGGGCGAGGGGAGCTGTTTTTT,-,TRBJ2-2,-,TRBV7-9
CASHPLGGRSYNEQFF,TGTGCCAGCCACCCCCTAGGCGGGCGCTCCTACAATGAGCAGTTCTTC,-,TRBJ2-1,-,TRBV18
CASSQSGYEQYF,TGTGCCAGCAGCCAGAGCGGCTACGAGCAGTACTTC,-,TRBJ2-7,-,TRBV9
CASSLPGMNTEAFF,TGTGCCAGCAGCTTACCCGGGATGAACACTGAAGCTTTCTTT,-,TRBJ1-1,-,TRBV7-6
CSASRDSLNNEQFF,TGCAGTGCTAGTCGGGACAGCCTAAACAATGAGCAGTTCTTC,TRBD1,TRBJ2-1,-,TRBV20-1
CASSSRGRVETQYF,TGTGCCAGCAGCAGCAGGGGGCGCGTCGAGACCCAGTACTTC,TRBD1,TRBJ2-5,-,TRBV5-8
CATKGGAKNIQYF,TGTGCAACCAAAGGCGGGGCCAAAAACATTCAGTACTTC,-,TRBJ2-4,-,TRBV7-2
CASSPRDHSGEKLFF,TGTGCCAGCAGCCCGCGGGACCACTCGGGTGAAAAACTGTTTTTT,-,TRBJ1-4,-,TRBV7-2
CASSQTVDETQYF,TGTGCCAGCAGCCAGACTGTCGATGAGACCCAGTACTTC,-,TRBJ2-5,-,TRBV12-3/TRBV12-4
CSVVGAGGTDTQYF,TGCAGCGTTGTGGGGGCAGGGGGCACAGATACGCAGTATTTT,-,TRBJ2-3,-,TRBV29-1
CASSSQGRRAEAFF,TGTGCCAGCAGCTCCCAGGGGAGAAGGGCTGAAGCTTTCTTT,-,TRBJ1-1,-,TRBV6-2/TRBV6-3
CASSPPAGAGDWIF,TGTGCCAGCTCACCACCGGCAGGGGCCGGCGATTGGATCTTT,-,TRBJ1-1,once,TRBV18
CASSQGSRWKLFF,TGTGCCAGCAGCCAAGGGAGTAGGTGGAAACTGTTTTTT,-,TRBJ1-4,-,TRBV3-1/TRBV3-2
CASSPTGAQETQYF,TGTGCCAGCAGCCCGACAGGGGCCCAAGAGACCCAGTACTTC,TRBD1,TRBJ2-5,-,TRBV6-2/TRBV6-3
CASSEGLAALTDTQYF,TGTGCCAGTAGTGAAGGACTAGCGGCTCTAACAGATACGCAGTATTTT,TRBD2,TRBJ2-3,-,TRBV19
CASSLRRYYEQYF,TGTGCCAGCAGTTTACGGCGGTACTACGAGCAGTACTTC,-,TRBJ2-7,-,TRBV27
CASSLEGAGAGTGELFF,TGTGCCAGCAGCTTAGAGGGCGCGGGCGCGGGCACCGGGGAGCTGTTTTTT,-,TRBJ2-2,-,TRBV11-2
CASSPPGQGGKNIQYF,TGTGCCAGCAGCCCCCCGGGACAGGGTGGCAAAAACATTCAGTACTTC,TRBD1,TRBJ2-4,-,TRBV7-9
CAWSVGRGRGTYEQYF,TGTGCCTGGAGTGTAGGGCGGGGCAGGGGGACCTACGAGCAGTACTTC,-,TRBJ2-7,-,TRBV30
CASSSSGQGFYGYTF,TGTGCCAGCAGTTCCTCGGGACAGGGGTTCTATGGCTACACCTTC,TRBD1,TRBJ1-2,-,TRBV6-4
CASSLKLGARGSPLHF,TGTGCCAGCAGTCTGAAGTTGGGGGCGCGTGGTTCACCCCTCCACTTT,-,TRBJ1-6,-,TRBV11-2
CASSWGRATGELFF,TGTGCCAGCAGTTGGGGGCGAGCAACCGGGGAGCTGTTTTTT,-,TRBJ2-2,-,TRBV6-5
CASSLGTSGIETQYF,TGTGCCAGCAGCTTGGGGACTAGCGGGATAGAGACCCAGTACTTC,TRBD2,TRBJ2-5,-,TRBV7-7
CASSPRGSDYNEQFF,TGTGCCAGCTCACCCCGCGGGAGCGACTACAATGAGCAGTTCTTC,TRBD2,TRBJ2-1,-,TRBV18
CASSPPSTAANQPQHF,TGTGCCAGCTCACCACCGAGTACAGCCGCAAATCAGCCCCAGCATTTT,-,TRBJ1-5,-,TRBV18
CASSLGTVDTGYTF,TGTGCCAGCAGCTTGGGGACAGTCGACACGGGCTACACCTTC,-,TRBJ1-2,-,TRBV5-6
CAISESGGNQPQHF,TGTGCCATCAGTGAGTCTGGGGGGAATCAGCCCCAGCATTTT,-,TRBJ1-5,-,TRBV10-3
CASSLRAAARGTEAFF,TGTGCCAGCAGTTTACGGGCAGCCGCCCGGGGCACTGAAGCTTTCTTT,-,TRBJ1-1,-,TRBV27
CASGVQGFFGETQYF,TGTGCCAGCGGGGTGCAGGGGTTTTTCGGGGAGACCCAGTACTTC,-,TRBJ2-5,-,TRBV9
CSAITGGYTDTQYF,TGCAGCGCTATAACAGGGGGGTACACAGATACGCAGTATTTT,TRBD1,TRBJ2-3,-,TRBV29-1
CASSQGGRVDTIYF,TGCGCCAGCAGCCAAGGGGGCAGGGTGGACACCATATATTTT,-,TRBJ1-3,-,TRBV4-1
CSVEGGPGHRNTEAFF,TGCAGCGTTGAAGGAGGGCCGGGCCACAGGAACACTGAAGCTTTCTTT,-,TRBJ1-1,-,TRBV29-1
CASSLLGQGSGYTF,TGCGCCAGCAGCTTGTTGGGGCAGGGAAGTGGCTACACCTTC,-,TRBJ1-2,-,TRBV5-1
CASSRGGTGRLYGYTF,TGTGCCAGCAGTCGAGGGGGGACAGGGCGCCTCTATGGCTACACCTTC,TRBD1,TRBJ1-2,-,TRBV6-6
CASSPRDWYQETQYF,TGTGCCAGCAGCCCCCGGGACTGGTACCAAGAGACCCAGTACTTC,-,TRBJ2-5,-,TRBV7-2
CASAGHGGETQYF,TGTGCCAGCGCCGGGCACGGGGGAGAGACCCAGTACTTC,-,TRBJ2-5,-,TRBV2
CASSLAGDWDNEQFF,TGCGCCAGCAGCTTGGCCGGGGACTGGGACAATGAGCAGTTCTTC,-,TRBJ2-1,-,TRBV5-1
CASSLAGGRTDTQYF,TGTGCCAGCAGCCTAGCGGGAGGGCGCACAGATACGCAGTATTTT,TRBD2,TRBJ2-3,-,TRBV3-1/TRBV3-2
CASSPEAGANVLTF,TGTGCCAGCAGTCCGGAGGCCGGGGCCAACGTCCTGACTTTC,-,TRBJ2-6,-,TRBV27
CATSPPGTSANNEQFF,TGTGCCACCAGCCCCCCGGGGACTAGCGCCAACAATGAGCAGTTCTTC,TRBD2,TRBJ2-1,-,TRBV15
CASSPQGGEQFF,TGTGCCAGCAGCCCCCAAGGCGGTGAGCAGTTCTTC,-,TRBJ2-1,-,TRBV3-1/TRBV3-2